A single sample is the source of the 17 T cell receptor beta chains below, sequenced in a study of T-cell reconstitution after alpha-beta-depleted transplantation in children. For TCRbeta, the library was prepared with unique molecular identifiers. Using its own MiXCR run on the PCR reads, TCRdb lists one record per CDR3 protein. The sample lists 90,000 to 130,000 distinct CDR3 sequences; 10% were seen once. The sequences come from PBMCs, collected before TCRalphabeta/CD19-depleted stem cell transplant. These receptor sequences come from a boy younger than 10 with acute lymphoblastic leukemia, due to receive a stem cell transplant.

This clonotype was seen more than once but under ten times. The chain links TRBV10-3 to TRBJ1-2, with TRBD1 matching 7 bases. Unmatched junction bases numbered 13, after V lost 4 bases and J lost 5 bases. Germline assignment: CDR1 ENHRY and CDR2 SYGVKD. The CDR3 is 16 amino acids. The CDR3 sequence is CAISGTGWDSRYGYTF. CDR3 DNA: TGTGCCATCAGTGGGACGGGCTGGGACAGCCGATATGGCTACACCTTC.

The chain links TRBV4-1 to TRBJ2-3; D unclear. Trimming cost V 2 bases and J 2 bases, with 14 bases left between them. Per the germline V gene, CDR1 is MGHRA and CDR2 is YSYEKL. The CDR3 runs to 16 residues. CDR3 bases: TGCGCCAGCAGCCAACTCGACTGGCAGAACACAGATACGCAGTATTTT. Its protein product is CASSQLDWQNTDTQYF.

This clonotype has a handful of counts. This chain links TRBV6-5 with TRBJ2-1; tentative D call: TRBD1 (5 bases). This CDR3 comprises 16 residues. The germline V gene has CDR1 MNHEY and CDR2 SVGAGI. Trimming shortened V by 3 bases and J by 5 bases, and 17 bases separated the two germline ends. In nucleotides, the CDR3 is TGTGCCAGCAGTTATTACGATGTGGGGCCGGACAATGAGCAGTTCTTC. It yields the protein CASSYYDVGPDNEQFF.

This clonotype has ten or more counts. The V call is TRBV6-5, the J call TRBJ1-1; 8 nucleotides agree with TRBD1. Per the germline V gene, CDR1 is MNHEY and CDR2 is SVGAGI. V was clipped by 6 bases and J by 5 bases; unmatched bases: 5. The CDR3 covers 13 residues. The CDR3 DNA sequence: TGTGCCAGCAGGGACAGGGCTTGGACTGAAGCTTTCTTT. It encodes CASRDRAWTEAFF.

The V call is TRBV5-1, the J call TRBJ2-7, with D possibly being TRBD2 (6 bases). Germline V CDR1 and CDR2: SGHRS, YFSETQ. V was pared by 4 bases and J by 3 bases, with 17 bases between. The CDR3 has 15 amino acids. DNA for the CDR3: TGCGCCAGCAGCGTTGGGGGGAGACTAGGCTACGAGCAGTACTTC. Its translation: CASSVGGRLGYEQYF.

This chain links TRBV20-1 with TRBJ1-2; TRBD1 aligns across 7 bases. CDR3 length: 13 residues. With V trimmed by 1 base and J by 3 bases, 2 bases remained unmatched. Germline CDR1 DFQATT, CDR2 SNEGSKA (reference sequence). Here the CDR3 reads CSARGGQHYGYTF. The CDR3 DNA sequence: TGCAGTGCTAGAGGGGGACAGCACTATGGCTACACCTTC.

The sample holds many counts of this clonotype. This chain joins TRBV5-1 and TRBJ2-7, with D maybe TRBD2 (5 bases). Germline V gene data show CDR1 as SGHRS and CDR2 as YFSETQ. The CDR3 has 12 residues. V shed 0 bases and J shed 5 bases, with 6 bases lying between them. The CDR3 protein is CASSLAGDEQYF. The CDR3 DNA follows: TGCGCCAGCAGCTTGGCCGGGGACGAGCAGTACTTC.

The table lists this clonotype with many counts. This chain connects TRBV12-3 or TRBV12-4 to TRBJ2-7, with D perhaps TRBD2 (6 bases). Between the trimmed V and J ends, which lost 3 bases and 7 bases, there was a span of 13 bases. The CDR3 runs to 13 residues. CDR3 sequence: CASSLIGGAEQYF. The CDR3 coding sequence is TGTGCCAGCAGTTTGATCGGGGGAGCAGAGCAGTACTTC.

In its sample, this clonotype was seen a few times. J is TRBJ2-7 and V is TRBV5-6; possibly TRBD2 for D (6 bases). The CDR3 consists of 14 residues. In germline, CDR1 is SGHDT, CDR2 YYEEEE. The ends were cut back, 1 base at V and 7 bases at J, with 15 bases in the middle. The CDR3 sequence: CASSLRGAAGEQYF. The CDR3 DNA sequence: TGTGCCAGCAGCTTGAGGGGTGCTGCGGGGGAGCAGTACTTC.

This clonotype was detected ten times or more. The J gene is TRBJ2-1, the V gene TRBV14, with 14 bases matching TRBD2. CDR1 and CDR2 from the germline V gene are SGHDN and FVKESK. Unmatched junction bases numbered 8, after V lost 3 bases and J lost 10 bases. There are 16 residues in the CDR3. CDR3 DNA sequence: TGTGCCAGCAGCCATCCGGGACTAGCGGGAGCAGGGGAGCAGTTCTTC. This translates into CASSHPGLAGAGEQFF.

This clonotype was picked up many times. The chain is built from TRBV20-1 and TRBJ2-1; the D is unclear. Germline V gene lookup returns CDR1 DFQATT and CDR2 SNEGSKA (reference sequence). Trimming took 0 bases from V and 8 from J, leaving 14 bases between them. The CDR3 has 14 amino acids. In nucleotides, the CDR3 is TGCAGTGCTAGAGAGGCCTCTGAGTCTGATGAGCAGTTCTTC. It encodes CSAREASESDEQFF.

In this sample, this clonotype turned up many times. The CDR3 sequence is CASSFLGDYGYTF. CDR3 DNA: TGTGCCAGCAGCTTTTTGGGGGACTATGGCTACACCTTC. The chain combines TRBV5-5 with TRBJ1-2, with D perhaps TRBD1 (5 bases). Germline values: CDR1 SGHKS, CDR2 YYEKEE (reference sequence). Trimming stripped 2 bases from V and 3 bases from J, with 8 bases between. CDR3 length: 13 residues.

This clonotype has a handful of counts. The chain couples TRBV9 to TRBJ1-4, with D possibly TRBD1 on 6 matching bases. V lost 7 bases and J lost 8, with 18 bases in between. CDR1 and CDR2 from the germline V gene are SGDLS and YYNGEE. CDR3 length: 14 residues. The CDR3 DNA reads as TGTGCCAGCGGGCCCTCGGGGGCGAGCGAAAAACTGTTTTTT. Encoded protein: CASGPSGASEKLFF.

This clonotype was detected a few times. This chain links TRBV15 with TRBJ2-4; no firm D call. V was trimmed by 3 bases and J by 1 base, leaving 4 bases between them. Germline V gives CDR1 LNHNV, CDR2 YYDKDF (reference sequence). This CDR3 is built from 13 residues. The CDR3 region has the DNA TGTGCCACCAGCAGGGCTGCCAAAAACATTCAGTACTTC. Translated, it gives CATSRAAKNIQYF. Combining the CDR3 with reference TRBV15 and TRBJ2-4 gives the whole variable domain DAMVIQNPRYQVTQFGKPVTLSCSQTLNHNVMYWYQQKSSQAPKLLFHYYDKDFNNEADTPDNFQSRRPNTSFCFLDIRSPGLGDTAMYLCATSRAAKNIQYFGAGTRLSVL.

This clonotype was observed a few times. The rearrangement links TRBV6-1 to TRBJ1-4, with D tentatively TRBD1 (5 bases). The germline V gene has CDR1 MNHNS and CDR2 SASEGT. The CDR3 runs to 17 residues. Trimming pared 6 bases from V and 6 bases from J, leaving 23 bases between. CDR3 DNA sequence: TGTGCCAGCAGCCCTCGTGGGGGAAAAGACGTTTATGAAAAACTGTTTTTT. It translates to CASSPRGGKDVYEKLFF.

The chain couples TRBV28 to TRBJ2-1; 9 bases map to TRBD2. Looked up from germline, CDR1 is MDHEN and CDR2 is SYDVKM. V lost 10 bases and J lost 8; bases outside the gene matches: 12. This CDR3 has 14 residues. CDR3 DNA: TGTGCCACCTATCGTAGCGGGAGAGGTTATGAGCAGTTCTTC. The encoded protein is CATYRSGRGYEQFF.

Many counts were recorded for this clonotype. This rearrangement joins TRBV5-1 to TRBJ2-3; 11 nucleotides align to TRBD2. The CDR3 has 17 amino acids. V lost 3 bases to trimming and J lost 4 bases; unmatched junction nucleotides: 10. Looked up from germline, CDR1 is SGHRS and CDR2 is YFSETQ. The CDR3 DNA follows: TGCGCCAGCAGCTCCGGGACTAGCGGAGGTTGGGCAGATACGCAGTATTTT. Amino acid sequence: CASSSGTSGGWADTQYF.